This T cell receptor (beta chain) was documented in a study of radiotherapy plus CTLA-4 blockade in lung cancer. Turning to the study itself: Among enrolled patients, roughly 18% responded and approximately 33% achieved disease control.

Assay: immunoSEQ multiplex PCR; the TCRdb copy retains only in-frame clones and omits some. This table has some 70,000 clones, about 80% appearing once. CDR3 length: 13 amino acids. V gave up 3 bases and J gave up 5 bases, with 13 bases separating them. CDR1 GTSNPN and CDR2 SVGIG come from the germline V gene (reference sequence). The sequences come from peripheral blood, collected from a patient treated with radiotherapy plus ipilimumab. This rearrangement joins TRBV30 to TRBJ2-5; TRBD2 might be the D (5 bases). The sequence derives from a human donor with non-small cell lung cancer who had a partial response to radiotherapy plus ipilimumab. The CDR3 DNA sequence: TGTGCCTGGAGAAAAGCGGCCCGGGAGACCCAGTACTTC. The encoded protein is CAWRKAARETQYF.